This TCR beta chain was sequenced during a study of cytomegalovirus exposure and HLA in healthy donors. The PCR was carried out with 60 Vbeta primers and 13 Jbeta primers. Only in-frame clones appear in the TCRdb table, and some are missing; sequencing was by immunoSEQ multiplex PCR. The data contain fewer than 250,000 clones, over 80% of them singletons. Trimming took 3 bases from V and 7 from J; bases not matched to a gene: 5. Germline assignment: CDR1 GTSNPN and CDR2 SVGIG (reference sequence). The CDR3 loop spans 13 amino acids. The study's findings and limits: Rare sequences made up most TCRs, while some public TCRs were found in many donors. A later analysis revealed that TCR association rates differed between HLA loci, peaking at DRB1 and bottoming out at HLA-C.

Comments on this clone: Its specificity is unknown.

This chain joins TRBV30 and TRBJ2-3; 9 bases map to TRBD1. This clonotype originated in a boy between 2 and 10 years old in good health and CMV-seronegative. The material sequenced was PBMCs. This CDR3 is CAWRQGAGNTQYF. The CDR3 nucleotides are TGTGCCTGGAGACAGGGGGCGGGGAATACGCAGTATTTT.